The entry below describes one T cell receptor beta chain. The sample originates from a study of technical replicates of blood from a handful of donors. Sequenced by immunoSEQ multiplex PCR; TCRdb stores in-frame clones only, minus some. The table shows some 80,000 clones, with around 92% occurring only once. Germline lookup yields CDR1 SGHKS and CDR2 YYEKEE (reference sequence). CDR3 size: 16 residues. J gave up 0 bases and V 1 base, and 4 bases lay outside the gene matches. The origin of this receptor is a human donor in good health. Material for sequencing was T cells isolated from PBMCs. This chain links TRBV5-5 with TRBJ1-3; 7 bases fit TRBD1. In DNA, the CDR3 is TGTGCCAGCAGCTTGAGACAGGGAGCCTCTGGAAACACCATATATTTT. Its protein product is CASSLRQGASGNTIYF. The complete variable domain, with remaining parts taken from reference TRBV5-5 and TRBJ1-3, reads DAGVTQSPTHLIKTRGQQVTLRCSPISGHKSVSWYQQVLGQGPQFIFQYYEKEERGRGNFPDRFSARQFPNYSSELNVNALLLGDSALYLCASSLRQGASGNTIYFGEGSWLTVV.